This TCR beta chain was recorded in a study of beta chain features in type 1 diabetes. Study-wide findings and caveats: Equally in patients and controls, shorter templates might have been favored by PCR. Naive, central memory and regulatory TCRB repertoires appeared more similar among patients than healthy donors. VDJ junctions sequenced from type 1 diabetes patients showed fewer insertions and more deletions.

This CDR3 region has 18 residues. CDR1 SGHNT and CDR2 YYREEE come from the germline V gene (reference sequence). Trimming removed 3 bases from V and 4 bases from J; junction bases left unmatched: 8. Details on this clone: What it recognizes is unknown.

Sequenced material consisted of expressed TCRB transcripts (all of the isolated RNA was reverse transcribed). Assay: immunoSEQ multiplex PCR; the TCRdb copy retains only in-frame clones and omits some. The table includes around 340,000 clones, roughly 8% detected once. The receptor was derived from a young woman in good health. What was sequenced was central memory CD4+ T cells from blood. The V gene is TRBV5-4, the J gene TRBJ2-3, with 16 bases that match TRBD2. CDR3 residues: CASSSGLAGGPNSDTQYF. The CDR3 DNA reads as TGTGCCAGCAGCTCGGGACTAGCGGGAGGGCCAAATTCAGATACGCAGTATTTT.